This is a list of T cell receptor beta chains from one sample in a study of PD-L1 blockade in urothelial cancer. Generated by immunoSEQ multiplex PCR, the TCRdb table keeps only in-frame clones and is missing some. This sample yields more than 40,000 clones, of which roughly 85% are seen a single time; roughly 15% belongs to the top ten. The specimen was PBMCs, collected around atezolizumab (anti-PD-L1) treatment. The origin of the receptors is a man between 60 and 75 years old with urothelial cancer. Each CDR3 is given without its conserved first and last residue. Fields, in order: V gene, CDR3 length, J gene, clone size, CDR3 protein. Size tells how often a clone was seen (once, few, many) or the class of an expanded clone, and some rows leave it out.

v_call: TRBV28
cdr3_length: 12
j_call: TRBJ1-2
clone_size: medium-sized
cdr3_aa: ASSFPSGYYGYT

v_call: TRBV5-1
cdr3_length: 12
j_call: TRBJ2-3
clone_size: .
cdr3_aa: ASSPRGPPDTQY

v_call: TRBV5-1
cdr3_length: 11
j_call: TRBJ1-1
clone_size: .
cdr3_aa: ASSLPGTVEAF

v_call: TRBV23-1
cdr3_length: 10
j_call: TRBJ2-7
clone_size: .
cdr3_aa: ASRQPFREQY

v_call: TRBV27
cdr3_length: 13
j_call: TRBJ1-2
clone_size: .
cdr3_aa: ASSPFGLTNYGYT

v_call: TRBV7-2
cdr3_length: 12
j_call: TRBJ2-3
clone_size: .
cdr3_aa: ASSLASGPDTQY

v_call: TRBV6-5
cdr3_length: 13
j_call: TRBJ2-3
clone_size: .
cdr3_aa: ASRELAGGRDTQY

v_call: TRBV5-8
cdr3_length: 13
j_call: TRBJ2-7
clone_size: .
cdr3_aa: ASSSRQGRSYEQY

v_call: TRBV29-1
cdr3_length: 13
j_call: TRBJ2-1
clone_size: .
cdr3_aa: SVEADRGSYNEQF

v_call: TRBV30
cdr3_length: 13
j_call: TRBJ1-1
clone_size: .
cdr3_aa: AWRVRTGGDTEAF

v_call: TRBV6-1
cdr3_length: 11
j_call: TRBJ2-7
clone_size: .
cdr3_aa: ASTDRGKYEQY

v_call: TRBV2
cdr3_length: 11
j_call: TRBJ1-2
clone_size: .
cdr3_aa: ASSENTNYGYT

v_call: TRBV9
cdr3_length: 13
j_call: TRBJ1-3
clone_size: .
cdr3_aa: ASSVGADSGNTIY

v_call: TRBV2
cdr3_length: 11
j_call: TRBJ1-1
clone_size: few
cdr3_aa: ASTAEGRTEAF

v_call: TRBV9
cdr3_length: 12
j_call: TRBJ1-1
clone_size: .
cdr3_aa: ASSARHTNTEAF

v_call: TRBV4-1
cdr3_length: 14
j_call: TRBJ2-7
clone_size: .
cdr3_aa: ASSQDQTESSYEQY

v_call: TRBV11-2
cdr3_length: 14
j_call: TRBJ2-7
clone_size: .
cdr3_aa: ASSLVWGLGSDEQY

v_call: TRBV11-1
cdr3_length: 16
j_call: TRBJ2-3
clone_size: .
cdr3_aa: ASSPRGLAGAFTDTQY

v_call: TRBV5-1
cdr3_length: 13
j_call: TRBJ2-2
clone_size: .
cdr3_aa: ASSLAGDNTGELF

v_call: TRBV28
cdr3_length: 14
j_call: TRBJ2-7
clone_size: once
cdr3_aa: ASAYTGIGYSYEQY

v_call: TRBV28
cdr3_length: 13
j_call: TRBJ1-6
clone_size: .
cdr3_aa: ASSPTQGGSSPLH

v_call: TRBV7-9
cdr3_length: 14
j_call: TRBJ2-3
clone_size: .
cdr3_aa: ASSPRTGLLTDTQY

v_call: TRBV5-6
cdr3_length: 9
j_call: TRBJ1-2
clone_size: .
cdr3_aa: ASSGDRGYT

v_call: TRBV5-1
cdr3_length: 15
j_call: TRBJ1-1
clone_size: .
cdr3_aa: ASRAASLKNLNTEAF

v_call: TRBV6-1
cdr3_length: 11
j_call: TRBJ2-6
clone_size: .
cdr3_aa: ASRSSGANVLT

v_call: TRBV7-8
cdr3_length: 13
j_call: TRBJ2-1
clone_size: .
cdr3_aa: ASSLLAGGRHEQF

v_call: TRBV25-1
cdr3_length: 11
j_call: TRBJ1-1
clone_size: .
cdr3_aa: ASSDSENLEAF

v_call: TRBV5-6
cdr3_length: 14
j_call: TRBJ2-2
clone_size: once
cdr3_aa: ASSFPSLAWSGELF

v_call: TRBV2
cdr3_length: 9
j_call: TRBJ1-2
clone_size: few
cdr3_aa: ASSVLGQGV

v_call: TRBV27
cdr3_length: 14
j_call: TRBJ1-1
clone_size: .
cdr3_aa: ASSLWGQGVGTEAF

v_call: TRBV6-6
cdr3_length: 13
j_call: TRBJ1-2
clone_size: .
cdr3_aa: ASRHTRVAPHGYT

v_call: TRBV21-1
cdr3_length: 17
j_call: TRBJ1-6
clone_size: .
cdr3_aa: ASSTRTGGHTSYNSPLH

v_call: TRBV6-6
cdr3_length: 13
j_call: TRBJ1-5
clone_size: .
cdr3_aa: ASSYGGQGRQPQH

v_call: TRBV28
cdr3_length: 14
j_call: TRBJ1-6
clone_size: .
cdr3_aa: ASSIPSGTGGSPLH

v_call: TRBV5-4
cdr3_length: 12
j_call: TRBJ2-3
clone_size: .
cdr3_aa: ASSPGQGPDTQY

v_call: TRBV11-3
cdr3_length: 13
j_call: TRBJ2-3
clone_size: .
cdr3_aa: ASSPSGAAGDTQY

v_call: TRBV19
cdr3_length: 12
j_call: TRBJ1-3
clone_size: few
cdr3_aa: ASNIDSSGNTIY

v_call: TRBV5-1
cdr3_length: 15
j_call: TRBJ2-7
clone_size: few
cdr3_aa: ASSHPLGLAGAYEQY

v_call: TRBV12-5
cdr3_length: 11
j_call: TRBJ2-7
clone_size: .
cdr3_aa: ASGADPGYEQY

v_call: TRBV4-1
cdr3_length: 13
j_call: TRBJ2-7
clone_size: .
cdr3_aa: ASSQGGQSAYEQY

v_call: TRBV7-3
cdr3_length: 11
j_call: TRBJ2-7
clone_size: .
cdr3_aa: ASSLNSGGVQY

v_call: TRBV28
cdr3_length: 16
j_call: TRBJ1-2
clone_size: .
cdr3_aa: ASSLGRTGRDIGYGYT

v_call: TRBV7-3
cdr3_length: 11
j_call: TRBJ2-3
clone_size: .
cdr3_aa: ASSSLSTDTQY

v_call: TRBV11-2
cdr3_length: 13
j_call: TRBJ1-2
clone_size: .
cdr3_aa: ASSPGTGVNYGYT

v_call: TRBV5-1
cdr3_length: 14
j_call: TRBJ2-2
clone_size: .
cdr3_aa: ASSLGGSSGTGELF

v_call: TRBV5-1
cdr3_length: 12
j_call: TRBJ1-5
clone_size: .
cdr3_aa: ASSSGEGNQPQH

v_call: TRBV2
cdr3_length: 13
j_call: TRBJ1-3
clone_size: .
cdr3_aa: ASSATVDSGNTIY

v_call: TRBV27
cdr3_length: 14
j_call: TRBJ2-3
clone_size: once
cdr3_aa: ASSPNWGVGTDTQY

v_call: TRBV6-1
cdr3_length: 11
j_call: TRBJ2-3
clone_size: .
cdr3_aa: ASSERLPDTQY

v_call: TRBV25-1
cdr3_length: 13
j_call: TRBJ1-4
clone_size: .
cdr3_aa: ASSTTRTGGEKLF

v_call: TRBV9
cdr3_length: 12
j_call: TRBJ1-2
clone_size: .
cdr3_aa: ASSPGQGDYGYT

v_call: TRBV2
cdr3_length: 13
j_call: TRBJ1-5
clone_size: .
cdr3_aa: ASRGRPSSNQPQH

v_call: TRBV7-2
cdr3_length: 13
j_call: TRBJ2-1
clone_size: .
cdr3_aa: ASSLGLEGGIEQF

v_call: TRBV27
cdr3_length: 11
j_call: TRBJ2-7
clone_size: .
cdr3_aa: ASIQFIPYEQY

v_call: TRBV6-5
cdr3_length: 12
j_call: TRBJ1-4
clone_size: .
cdr3_aa: ASSYSQGHEKLF

v_call: TRBV4-1
cdr3_length: 14
j_call: TRBJ2-5
clone_size: .
cdr3_aa: ASSQTSGGAWETQY

v_call: TRBV2
cdr3_length: 13
j_call: TRBJ1-4
clone_size: .
cdr3_aa: ASSTRQGRAGKLF

v_call: TRBV7-8
cdr3_length: 16
j_call: TRBJ2-1
clone_size: .
cdr3_aa: ASSLAPPSGLPYNEQF